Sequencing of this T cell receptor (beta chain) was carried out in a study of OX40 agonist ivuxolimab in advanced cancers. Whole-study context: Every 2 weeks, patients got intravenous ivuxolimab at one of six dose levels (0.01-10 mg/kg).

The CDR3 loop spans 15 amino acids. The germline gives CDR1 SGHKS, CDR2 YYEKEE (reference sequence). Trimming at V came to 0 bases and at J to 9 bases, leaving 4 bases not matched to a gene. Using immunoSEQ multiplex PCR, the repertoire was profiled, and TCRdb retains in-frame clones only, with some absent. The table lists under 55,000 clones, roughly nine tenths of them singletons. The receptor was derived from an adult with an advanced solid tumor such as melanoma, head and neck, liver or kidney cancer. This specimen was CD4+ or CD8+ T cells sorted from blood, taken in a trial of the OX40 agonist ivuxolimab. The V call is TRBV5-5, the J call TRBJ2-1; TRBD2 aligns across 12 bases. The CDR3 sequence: CASSLVLAGGSEQFF. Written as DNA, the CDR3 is TGTGCCAGCAGCTTGGTACTAGCGGGGGGAAGTGAGCAGTTCTTC.